Listed below are T cell receptor beta chains from one sample, sequenced in a study of CD8 T cells in ankylosing spondylitis. Each CDR3 protein is one row after TCRdb ran MiXCR on the 5' RACE reads. The sample contains roughly 220,000 distinct CDR3 sequences, more than 9% of which appear only once. The sample was blood, either unsorted or a sorted T cell fraction (not recorded which). These receptors were obtained from a male donor with ankylosing spondylitis or in good health (not recorded which). CDR3s include the opening cysteine and the closing phenylalanine or tryptophan. The D gene is left open where the match is weak. Size tells how often a clone was seen (once, few, many) or the class of an expanded clone, and some rows leave it out.

size,length,V,D,J,CDR3,DNA
many,15,TRBV5-1,TRBD2,TRBJ2-3,CASSLGLAGTDTQYF,TGTGCCAGCAGCTTAGGGCTAGCGGGCACAGATACGCAGTATTTT
many,14,TRBV12-3/TRBV12-4,-,TRBJ2-3,CASSFRGETDTQYF,TGTGCCAGCAGTTTTAGGGGAGAAACAGATACGCAGTATTTT
many,15,TRBV30,-,TRBJ2-2,CAWSVRAGNTGELFF,TGTGCCTGGAGTGTTCGGGCGGGGAACACCGGGGAGCTGTTTTTT
-,17,TRBV5-1,TRBD2,TRBJ2-1,CASSLVPSGDTYNEQFF,TGCGCCAGCAGCTTGGTTCCTAGCGGGGACACTTACAATGAGCAGTTCTTC
many,17,TRBV28,TRBD1,TRBJ1-5,CASSLYSGQGGNQPQHF,TGTGCCAGCAGTTTATACTCCGGACAGGGAGGCAATCAGCCCCAGCATTTT
many,15,TRBV5-1,TRBD2,TRBJ2-1,CASSFRGGSYNEQFF,TGCGCCAGCAGCTTTCGGGGGGGCTCCTACAATGAGCAGTTCTTC
many,15,TRBV11-1,-,TRBJ2-5,CASSLHTTEGETQYF,TGTGCCAGCAGCTTACATACCACCGAGGGAGAGACCCAGTACTTC
few,14,TRBV6-1,-,TRBJ2-7,CASSALDRAYEQYF,TGTGCCAGCAGCGCTTTGGACAGAGCCTACGAGCAGTACTTC
many,14,TRBV12-3/TRBV12-4,-,TRBJ1-3,CASSFVGSGNTIYF,TGTGCCAGCAGTTTCGTGGGCTCTGGAAACACCATATATTTT
once,13,TRBV20-1,TRBD2,TRBJ2-1,CSATRLAGYEQFF,TGCAGTGCTACGCGACTAGCGGGGTATGAGCAGTTCTTC
few,15,TRBV5-1,-,TRBJ2-5,CASSSSGGREETQYF,TGCGCCAGCAGCTCCTCCGGGGGAAGAGAAGAGACCCAGTACTTC
few,16,TRBV12-3/TRBV12-4,TRBD1,TRBJ1-1,CASSKGQQMGYTEAFF,TGTGCCAGCAGTAAGGGACAGCAAATGGGGTACACTGAAGCTTTCTTT
many,13,TRBV6-5,-,TRBJ2-2,CASSYSIGGELFF,TGTGCCAGCAGTTACTCGATCGGCGGGGAGCTGTTTTTT
many,12,TRBV20-1,-,TRBJ2-5,CSVNREGETQYF,TGCAGTGTCAACAGGGAGGGGGAGACCCAGTACTTC
many,15,TRBV12-3/TRBV12-4,-,TRBJ1-5,CASSYQGYGNQPQHF,TGTGCCAGCAGCTATCAGGGTTATGGCAATCAGCCCCAGCATTTT
many,14,TRBV7-2,-,TRBJ1-1,CASSLALVNTEAFF,TGTGCCAGCAGCTTAGCTCTGGTGAACACTGAAGCTTTCTTT
many,17,TRBV7-3,-,TRBJ2-1,CASSSALRGSSYNEQFF,TGTGCCAGCAGCTCGGCCCTCAGGGGTAGCTCCTACAATGAGCAGTTCTTC
few,14,TRBV20-1,TRBD2,TRBJ2-1,CSAGAGTSGGEQFF,TGCAGTGCTGGGGCCGGGACTAGCGGAGGGGAGCAGTTCTTC
-,16,TRBV4-2,-,TRBJ2-5,CASSQVGGLDQETQYF,TGTGCCAGCAGCCAAGTAGGCGGACTCGACCAAGAGACCCAGTACTTC
many,15,TRBV20-1,-,TRBJ1-5,CSARGMGGSNQPQHF,TGCAGTGCTAGAGGTATGGGAGGTAGCAATCAGCCCCAGCATTTT
-,13,TRBV3-1,-,TRBJ1-1,CASSQVKGAEAFF,TGTGCCAGCAGCCAAGTTAAGGGAGCTGAAGCTTTCTTT
-,14,TRBV7-2,-,TRBJ2-3,CASSSPPSTDTQYF,TGTGCCAGCAGCTCGCCACCTAGCACAGATACGCAGTATTTT
-,16,TRBV11-2,-,TRBJ2-1,CASSKRTEEYYNEQFF,TGTGCCAGCAGCAAAAGGACAGAGGAGTACTACAATGAGCAGTTCTTC
many,16,TRBV9,TRBD2,TRBJ2-3,CASSVGAGPSTDTQYF,TGTGCCAGCAGCGTGGGAGCGGGACCGAGCACAGATACGCAGTATTTT
many,14,TRBV6-5,TRBD1,TRBJ1-2,CASSYEGTVYGYTF,TGTGCCAGCAGTTACGAGGGGACAGTTTATGGCTACACCTTC
many,15,TRBV7-2,TRBD2,TRBJ2-7,CASSTAPGLAYEQYF,TGTGCCAGCAGCACCGCACCCGGACTAGCCTACGAGCAGTACTTC
few,16,TRBV12-3/TRBV12-4,TRBD2,TRBJ2-3,CASSLQTSGGTDTQYF,TGTGCCAGCAGCCTCCAGACTAGCGGGGGGACCGATACGCAGTATTTT
few,15,TRBV5-1,-,TRBJ2-3,CASRGEDGGHDTQYF,TGCGCCAGCAGGGGTGAGGACGGGGGGCACGATACGCAGTATTTT
many,14,TRBV12-3/TRBV12-4,-,TRBJ1-1,CASSSTTDYPEAFF,TGTGCCAGCAGTTCCACGACCGATTATCCTGAAGCTTTCTTT
many,17,TRBV11-2,TRBD1,TRBJ1-4,CASSPSTGGLGDEKLFF,TGTGCCAGCAGCCCGAGCACAGGGGGTCTCGGAGACGAAAAACTGTTTTTT
many,13,TRBV12-3/TRBV12-4,-,TRBJ1-1,CASSLTGSTEAFF,TGTGCCAGCAGTCTCACAGGGTCAACTGAAGCTTTCTTT
-,13,TRBV15,TRBD1,TRBJ1-1,CATSGQGYTEAFF,TGTGCCACCAGTGGACAGGGTTACACTGAAGCTTTCTTT
many,14,TRBV7-8,TRBD1,TRBJ1-2,CASSLGTGDYGYTF,TGTGCCAGCAGCTTAGGGACAGGGGACTATGGCTACACCTTC
-,14,TRBV5-1,-,TRBJ2-7,CASSPRTQSYEQYF,TGCGCCAGCAGCCCAAGGACACAATCCTACGAGCAGTACTTC
few,18,TRBV11-2,TRBD1,TRBJ2-6,CASSPDRGRLSGANVLTF,TGTGCCAGCAGCCCCGACAGGGGTCGGCTTTCTGGGGCCAACGTCCTGACTTTC
few,13,TRBV27,-,TRBJ1-2,CASSLTAFYGYTF,TGTGCCAGCAGTTTAACAGCGTTTTATGGCTACACCTTC
-,16,TRBV5-6,-,TRBJ2-3,CASSLVVGGNGDTQYF,TGTGCCAGCAGCTTGGTGGTCGGGGGAAATGGAGATACGCAGTATTTT
many,17,TRBV5-6,TRBD1,TRBJ1-6,CASSTLDGTAYNSPLHF,TGTGCCAGCAGCACCCTCGACGGGACAGCCTATAATTCACCCCTCCACTTT
many,16,TRBV5-1,-,TRBJ2-5,CASSLALGTEQETQYF,TGCGCCAGCAGCTTGGCCTTGGGGACGGAACAAGAGACCCAGTACTTC
many,18,TRBV11-1,-,TRBJ1-6,CASSFTRRASSYNSPLHF,TGTGCCAGCAGCTTTACGCGGCGCGCGAGCTCCTATAATTCACCCCTCCACTTT
few,14,TRBV27,-,TRBJ2-3,CASSLRGFGDTQYF,TGTGCCAGCAGTCTTAGGGGCTTTGGAGATACGCAGTATTTT
many,14,TRBV12-3/TRBV12-4,TRBD1,TRBJ1-2,CASSWTGGDYGYTF,TGTGCCAGCAGTTGGACAGGGGGCGACTATGGCTACACCTTC
few,15,TRBV20-1,-,TRBJ2-7,CSANPFPGGRSEQYF,TGCAGTGCTAATCCCTTCCCCGGGGGCAGGAGCGAGCAGTACTTC
many,15,TRBV20-1,-,TRBJ2-1,CSARVRDQLYNEQFF,TGCAGTGCTAGAGTACGGGACCAACTTTACAATGAGCAGTTCTTC
many,16,TRBV4-1,-,TRBJ2-3,CASSQNRDLSTDTQYF,TGCGCCAGCAGCCAAAACAGGGACCTAAGCACAGATACGCAGTATTTT
-,14,TRBV20-1,-,TRBJ2-6,CSALTGAGANVLTF,TGCAGTGCTTTAACCGGGGCTGGGGCCAACGTCCTGACTTTC
few,16,TRBV7-2,TRBD2,TRBJ2-3,CASSLAQRGFTDTQYF,TGTGCCAGCAGCTTAGCGCAGCGGGGTTTCACAGATACGCAGTATTTT